These T cell receptor beta chains were read from a single sample in a study of shared clonotypes between healthy human individuals. The protocol was immunoSEQ multiplex PCR, while the TCRdb copy is restricted to in-frame clones and leaves out a portion. Here the sample spans more than 2,000,000 clones, approximately 92% being singletons. Sequenced sample: naive CD4+ T cells sorted from blood. These receptor sequences come from a man between 18 and 35 years old in good health. CDR3s include the opening cysteine and the closing phenylalanine or tryptophan. The D gene is left open where the match is weak. Only some rows state a clone size, as once, few, many or a class for expanded clones.

J gene: TRBJ2-3; clone size: .; V gene: TRBV14; D gene: .; CDR3 protein: CASSHRGAGSTDTQYF; CDR3 DNA: TGTGCCAGCAGCCACCGAGGGGCAGGGAGCACAGATACGCAGTATTTT
J gene: TRBJ1-6; clone size: .; V gene: TRBV4-3; D gene: TRBD1; CDR3 protein: CASSREETGGHSPLHF; CDR3 DNA: TGCGCCAGCAGCCGCGAGGAGACAGGGGGACATTCACCCCTCCACTTT
J gene: TRBJ1-4; clone size: .; V gene: TRBV6-6; D gene: .; CDR3 protein: CASSLGARNEKLFF; CDR3 DNA: TGTGCCAGCAGTTTAGGGGCCCGTAATGAAAAACTGTTTTTT
J gene: TRBJ1-3; clone size: .; V gene: TRBV25-1; D gene: .; CDR3 protein: CASSEPGSRNTIYF; CDR3 DNA: TGTGCCAGCAGTGAGCCCGGATCCCGGAACACCATATATTTT
J gene: TRBJ1-3; clone size: .; V gene: TRBV29-1; D gene: TRBD1; CDR3 protein: CSASQGALPGNTIYF; CDR3 DNA: TGCAGCGCTTCCCAGGGGGCGCTCCCTGGAAACACCATATATTTT
J gene: TRBJ1-2; clone size: once; V gene: TRBV7-9; D gene: .; CDR3 protein: CASSRNLGDYGYTF; CDR3 DNA: TGTGCCAGCAGTAGAAATTTGGGAGACTATGGCTACACCTTC
J gene: TRBJ2-6; clone size: .; V gene: TRBV5-1; D gene: .; CDR3 protein: CASIDGTGANVLTF; CDR3 DNA: TGCGCCAGCATCGATGGGACTGGGGCCAACGTCCTGACTTTC
J gene: TRBJ1-2; clone size: .; V gene: TRBV29-1; D gene: .; CDR3 protein: CSVESDYGYTF; CDR3 DNA: TGCAGCGTGGAGTCAGACTATGGCTACACCTTC
J gene: TRBJ2-3; clone size: .; V gene: TRBV11-3; D gene: TRBD1; CDR3 protein: CASSSKTGKLYF; CDR3 DNA: TGTGCCAGCAGCTCCAAGACAGGGAAATTGTATTTT
J gene: TRBJ2-1; clone size: .; V gene: TRBV30; D gene: .; CDR3 protein: CAWRAGRGATYNEQFF; CDR3 DNA: TGTGCCTGGAGAGCGGGTCGGGGGGCTACCTACAATGAGCAGTTCTTC
J gene: TRBJ2-5; clone size: .; V gene: TRBV5-1; D gene: .; CDR3 protein: CASSAGYQETQYF; CDR3 DNA: TGCGCCAGCAGCGCGGGGTACCAAGAGACCCAGTACTTC
J gene: TRBJ2-1; clone size: .; V gene: TRBV30; D gene: TRBD1; CDR3 protein: CAWHHTGVEQFF; CDR3 DNA: TGTGCCTGGCACCACACAGGGGTTGAGCAGTTCTTC
J gene: TRBJ1-4; clone size: .; V gene: TRBV28; D gene: .; CDR3 protein: CASKVSGSNEKLFF; CDR3 DNA: TGTGCCAGCAAAGTTTCAGGGTCTAATGAAAAACTGTTTTTT
J gene: TRBJ1-2; clone size: .; V gene: TRBV2; D gene: .; CDR3 protein: CASTQHVTYGYTF; CDR3 DNA: TGTGCCAGCACCCAACACGTCACCTATGGCTACACCTTC
J gene: TRBJ2-7; clone size: once; V gene: TRBV10-3; D gene: .; CDR3 protein: CAISGQSYEQYF; CDR3 DNA: TGTGCCATCAGTGGACAGTCCTACGAGCAGTACTTC
J gene: TRBJ2-1; clone size: .; V gene: TRBV10-1; D gene: .; CDR3 protein: CASSESAGNEQFF; CDR3 DNA: TGCGCCAGCAGTGAGTCGGCGGGGAATGAGCAGTTCTTC